The 17 T cell receptor beta chains presented below share a single source sample, sequenced in a study of cytomegalovirus exposure and HLA in healthy donors. Primers included in the PCR were 60 Vbeta and 13 Jbeta primers. Profiled with immunoSEQ multiplex PCR; TCRdb holds only in-frame clones, not every one. The table shows about 160,000 clones, with 65% to 90% occurring only once. Sequenced material: PBMCs. All receptors derive from a man aged 45-65 years in good health and CMV-seropositive.

The chain couples TRBV5-1 to TRBJ1-2; 7 nucleotides agree with TRBD1. This CDR3 spans 12 amino acids. V was clipped by 4 bases and J by 5 bases; unmatched bases: 2. CDR1 is SGHRS and CDR2 is YFSETQ in the germline V gene. The CDR3 is CASSPQGYGYTF. As DNA, the CDR3 is TGCGCCAGCAGCCCACAGGGGTATGGCTACACCTTC.

V is TRBV5-6 and J is TRBJ2-3, with 8 bases lining up with TRBD2. In germline, CDR1 is SGHDT, CDR2 YYEEEE. Unmatched junction bases numbered 4, after V lost 0 bases and J lost 4 bases. CDR3 length: 15 residues. The CDR3 DNA sequence: TGTGCCAGCAGCTTGGTGGGGACTAGACCAGATACGCAGTATTTT. It encodes CASSLVGTRPDTQYF.

This clone was found once. The J gene is TRBJ2-1, the V gene TRBV5-6, with a weak D call TRBD2 (5 bases). The germline V gene has CDR1 SGHDT and CDR2 YYEEEE. The germline V and J ends were trimmed by 6 bases and 4 bases, with 14 bases remaining between them. This CDR3 is 14 amino acids long. As DNA, the CDR3 is TGTGCCAGCACTCGCTGGGGAGTGTACAATGAGCAGTTCTTC. Translation gives CASTRWGVYNEQFF. The whole variable domain, filled in from reference TRBV5-6 and TRBJ2-1, reads DAGVTQSPTHLIKTRGQQVTLRCSPKSGHDTVSWYQQALGQGPQFIFQYYEEEERQRGNFPDRFSGHQFPNYSSELNVNALLLGDSALYLCASTRWGVYNEQFFGPGTRLTVL.

The chain carries TRBV2 and TRBJ1-5, with 9 bases lining up with TRBD1. J lost 0 bases, V lost 7 bases, and 4 bases had no gene match. Per germline, CDR1 SNHLY and CDR2 FYNNEI. CDR3 length: 15 residues. The CDR3 loop reads CASTGQGTSNQPQHF. For the CDR3, the DNA is TGTGCCAGCACGGGACAGGGTACTAGCAATCAGCCCCAGCATTTT.

The chain carries TRBV21-1 and TRBJ1-3. TRBV21-1 is tagged as a pseudogene. The CDR3 extends over 15 amino acids. The CDR3 nucleotides read TGTGCCAGCACAATCCCGCGGGTGGGGGGAAACACCATATATTTT. Its translation is CASTIPRVGGNTIYF.

The rearrangement uses TRBV6-1 and TRBJ1-3; TRBD1 is a possible D gene (5 bases). CDR1 and CDR2 from the germline V gene are MNHNS and SASEGT. The germline V and J ends were trimmed by 7 bases and 4 bases, with 8 bases remaining between them. The CDR3 runs 12 residues. The CDR3 DNA sequence: TGTGCCAGCATGGGGCGAGGAAACACCATATATTTT. Protein: CASMGRGNTIYF.

The chain links TRBV6-5 to TRBJ1-1; D not resolved. This CDR3 region has 13 residues. Germline V gene data show CDR1 as MNHEY and CDR2 as SVGAGI. V was shortened by 7 bases and J by 5 bases, with 14 bases between the two germline ends. The CDR3 here is CASNLGLRTEAFF. CDR3 nucleotides: TGTGCCAGCAACCTCGGACTGCGGACTGAAGCTTTCTTT.

The V and J genes are TRBV7-8 and TRBJ2-5; 11 bases are shared with TRBD1. V was pared by 0 bases and J by 3 bases, with 3 bases of the junction left unmatched. CDR1 SGHVS and CDR2 FQNEAQ come from the germline V gene. The CDR3 length is 16 residues. CDR3 amino acids: CASSLAWGQGEETQYF. CDR3 nucleotide sequence: TGTGCCAGCAGCTTAGCGTGGGGACAGGGGGAAGAGACCCAGTACTTC.

The rearrangement joins TRBV7-3 to TRBJ2-1; D call uncertain. With 4 bases removed from V and 4 bases from J, the gap between germline ends came to 14 bases. This CDR3 comprises 15 residues. Germline CDR1 is SGHTA and CDR2 is FQGTGA. CDR3 DNA sequence: TGTGCCAGCAGCTCCGCCGGCGGATATTACAATGAGCAGTTCTTC. This codes for CASSSAGGYYNEQFF.

The V gene is TRBV6-1, the J gene TRBJ2-1; 7 bases are shared with TRBD1. The ends lost 6 bases at V and 6 bases at J; junction bases unmatched: 8. The CDR3 is made up of 14 amino acids. Germline V CDR1 and CDR2: MNHNS, SASEGT. This CDR3 reads CASRLQGDFNEQFF. In nucleotides, the CDR3 is TGTGCCAGCAGGCTCCAGGGGGATTTCAATGAGCAGTTCTTC.

This chain connects TRBV6-1 to TRBJ2-2; 7 bases line up with TRBD2. CDR1 and CDR2 from the germline V gene are MNHNS and SASEGT. The CDR3 contains 13 residues. The trim removed 5 bases at V and 7 bases at J, leaving 4 bases unmatched. The DNA for the CDR3 is TGTGCCAGCAGTTCTTGGGAGGGCGGGGAGCTGTTTTTT. This translates into CASSSWEGGELFF.

The V gene is TRBV5-1, the J gene TRBJ2-3, with a weak D call TRBD2 (5 bases). The CDR3 contains 16 residues. Germline assignment: CDR1 SGHRS and CDR2 YFSETQ. Trimming shortened V by 0 bases and J by 0 bases, and 11 bases separated the two germline ends. In DNA form, the CDR3 reads TGCGCCAGCAGCTTGGTATCCGGGGTCAGCACAGATACGCAGTATTTT. Residues: CASSLVSGVSTDTQYF.

V and J are TRBV11-2 and TRBJ1-2; 7 bases align to TRBD1. J gave up 3 bases and V 3 bases, and 4 bases lay outside the gene matches. CDR1 is SGHAT, CDR2 FQNNGV, per germline. The CDR3 extends over 14 amino acids. The CDR3 spells CASSFGRGDYGYTF. The CDR3 bases are TGTGCCAGCAGCTTCGGCAGGGGGGACTATGGCTACACCTTC.

J is TRBJ2-3 and V is TRBV19, with a tentative D call TRBD2 (6 bases). The CDR3 covers 14 residues. Germline CDR1 and CDR2: LNHDA and SQIVND (reference sequence). Trimming removed 1 base from V and 4 bases from J, with 9 bases in between. This CDR3 is CASSIVLAADTQYF. The CDR3 region has the DNA TGTGCCAGTAGTATAGTACTAGCAGCAGATACGCAGTATTTT.

The chain combines TRBV15 with TRBJ1-5, with 12 bases fitting TRBD1. Germline lookup yields CDR1 LNHNV and CDR2 YYDKDF (reference sequence). V lost 3 bases and J lost 6; bases outside the gene matches: 9. CDR3 size: 17 residues. The CDR3 is CATSRGGGTGGGQPQHF. DNA of the CDR3: TGTGCCACCAGCAGGGGGGGAGGGACAGGGGGCGGTCAGCCCCAGCATTTT.

This clone was counted once. V gene TRBV13 combines with J gene TRBJ1-1, with 11 positions matching TRBD1. This CDR3 comprises 14 residues. Per the germline V gene, CDR1 is PRHDT and CDR2 is FYEKMQ (reference sequence). V gave up 6 bases and J gave up 11 bases; unmatched junction bases: 11. CDR3 in amino acids: CASRTGTGGNRAFF. In DNA, the CDR3 is TGTGCCAGCAGGACCGGGACAGGGGGGAATCGGGCTTTCTTT.

This chain uses TRBV4-1 with TRBJ2-7; D unresolved. This CDR3 has 13 residues. Trimming cost V 1 base and J 0 bases, with 4 bases left between them. CDR1 is MGHRA and CDR2 is YSYEKL in the germline V gene. CDR3 in DNA: TGCGCCAGCAGCCAAGCCCGCTCCTACGAGCAGTACTTC. As protein: CASSQARSYEQYF.